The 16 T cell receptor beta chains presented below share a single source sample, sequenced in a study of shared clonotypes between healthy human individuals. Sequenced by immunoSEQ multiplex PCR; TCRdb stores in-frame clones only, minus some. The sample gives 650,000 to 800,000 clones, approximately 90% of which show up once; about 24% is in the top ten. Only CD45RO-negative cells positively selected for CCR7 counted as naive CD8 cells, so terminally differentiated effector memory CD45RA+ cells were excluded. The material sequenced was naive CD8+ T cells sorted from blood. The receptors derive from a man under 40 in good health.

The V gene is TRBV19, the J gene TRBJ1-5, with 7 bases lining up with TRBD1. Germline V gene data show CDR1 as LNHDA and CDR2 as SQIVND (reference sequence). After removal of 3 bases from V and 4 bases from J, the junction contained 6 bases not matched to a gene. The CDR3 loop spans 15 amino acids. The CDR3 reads CASSIQGGSNQPQHF. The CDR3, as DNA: TGTGCCAGTAGTATCCAGGGGGGATCTAATCAGCCCCAGCATTTT.

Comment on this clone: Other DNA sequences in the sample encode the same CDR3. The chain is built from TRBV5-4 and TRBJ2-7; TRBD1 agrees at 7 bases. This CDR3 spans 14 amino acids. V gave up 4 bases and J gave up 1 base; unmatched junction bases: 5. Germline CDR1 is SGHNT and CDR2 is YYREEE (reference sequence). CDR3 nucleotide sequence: TGTGCCAGCAGCCTAAGACAGGGTTCCTACGAGCAGTACTTC. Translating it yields CASSLRQGSYEQYF.

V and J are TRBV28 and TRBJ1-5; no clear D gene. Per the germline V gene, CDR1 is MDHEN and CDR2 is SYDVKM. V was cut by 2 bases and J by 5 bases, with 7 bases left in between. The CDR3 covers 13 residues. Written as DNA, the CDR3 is TGTGCCAGCAGTTTACTACAGTATCAGCCCCAGCATTTT. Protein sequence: CASSLLQYQPQHF.

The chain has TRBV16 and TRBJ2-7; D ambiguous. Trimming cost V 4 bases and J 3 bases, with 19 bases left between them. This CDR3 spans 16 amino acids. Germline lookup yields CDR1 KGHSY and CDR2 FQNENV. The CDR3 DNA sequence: TGTGCCAGCAGCCCCAAAATTTACGGTTCGGGCTACGAGCAGTACTTC. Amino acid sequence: CASSPKIYGSGYEQYF.

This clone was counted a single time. The CDR3 DNA reads TGTGCCAGTAGTAATGAACGGGAGGCAATCTACGAGCAGTACTTC. This encodes CASSNEREAIYEQYF. The chain recombines TRBV19 with TRBJ2-7; TRBD2 aligns across 7 bases. The junction had 9 bases not matched to a gene; V was cut back by 4 bases and J by 3 bases. Germline values: CDR1 LNHDA, CDR2 SQIVND (reference sequence). The CDR3 consists of 15 residues.

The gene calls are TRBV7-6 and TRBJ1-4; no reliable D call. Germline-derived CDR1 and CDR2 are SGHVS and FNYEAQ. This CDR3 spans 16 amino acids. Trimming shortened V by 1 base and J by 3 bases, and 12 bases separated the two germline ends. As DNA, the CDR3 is TGTGCCAGCAGCTTAGGAGAGTCGGTTGCTAATGAAAAACTGTTTTTT. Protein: CASSLGESVANEKLFF.

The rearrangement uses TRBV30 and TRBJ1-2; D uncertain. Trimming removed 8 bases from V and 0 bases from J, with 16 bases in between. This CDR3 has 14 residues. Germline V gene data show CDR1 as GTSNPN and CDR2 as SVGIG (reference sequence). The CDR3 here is CAQQGGVPNYGYTF. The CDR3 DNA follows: TGTGCCCAACAAGGCGGAGTCCCTAACTATGGCTACACCTTC.

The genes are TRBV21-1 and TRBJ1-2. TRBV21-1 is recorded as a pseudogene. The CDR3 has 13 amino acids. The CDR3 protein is CASSKVGEDGYTF. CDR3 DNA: TGTGCCAGCAGCAAAGTGGGCGAGGATGGCTACACCTTC.

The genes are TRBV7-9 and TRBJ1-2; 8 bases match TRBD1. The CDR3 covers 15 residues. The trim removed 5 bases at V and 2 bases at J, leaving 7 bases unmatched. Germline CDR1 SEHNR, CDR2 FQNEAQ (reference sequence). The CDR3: CASSRAGQGNYGYTF. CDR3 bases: TGTGCCAGCAGCCGGGCAGGACAGGGCAACTATGGCTACACCTTC. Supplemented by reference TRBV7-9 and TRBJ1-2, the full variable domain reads DTGVSQNPRHKITKRGQNVTFRCDPISEHNRLYWYRQTLGQGPEFLTYFQNEAQLEKSRLLSDRFSAERPKGSFSTLEIQRTEQGDSAMYLCASSRAGQGNYGYTFGSGTRLTVV.

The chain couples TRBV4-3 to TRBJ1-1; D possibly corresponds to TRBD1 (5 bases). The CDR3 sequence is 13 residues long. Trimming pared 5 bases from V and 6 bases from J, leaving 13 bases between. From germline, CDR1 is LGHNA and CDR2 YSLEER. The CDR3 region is CASSEAGGSEAFF. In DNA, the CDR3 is TGCGCCAGCAGCGAAGCCGGGGGTTCTGAAGCTTTCTTT.

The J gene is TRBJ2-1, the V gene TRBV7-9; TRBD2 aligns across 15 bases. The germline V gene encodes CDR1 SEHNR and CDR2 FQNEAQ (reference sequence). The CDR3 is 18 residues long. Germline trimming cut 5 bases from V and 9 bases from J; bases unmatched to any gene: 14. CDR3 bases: TGTGCCAGCAGCCCTTTCCTGGGGGGGACTAGCGGGAGGATTGAGCAGTTCTTC. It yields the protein CASSPFLGGTSGRIEQFF.

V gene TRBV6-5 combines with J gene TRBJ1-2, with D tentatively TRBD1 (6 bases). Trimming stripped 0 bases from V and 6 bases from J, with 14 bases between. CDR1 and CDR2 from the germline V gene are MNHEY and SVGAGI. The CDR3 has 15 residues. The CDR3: CASSYSGQGPDGYTF. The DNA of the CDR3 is TGTGCCAGCAGTTACTCGGGGCAGGGGCCGGATGGCTACACCTTC.

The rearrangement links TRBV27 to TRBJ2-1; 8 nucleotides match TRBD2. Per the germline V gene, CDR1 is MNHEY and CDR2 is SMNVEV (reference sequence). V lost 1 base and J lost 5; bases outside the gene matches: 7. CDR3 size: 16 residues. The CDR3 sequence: CASSLLGPGGDNEQFF. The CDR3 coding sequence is TGTGCCAGCAGTTTATTGGGACCGGGAGGGGACAATGAGCAGTTCTTC.

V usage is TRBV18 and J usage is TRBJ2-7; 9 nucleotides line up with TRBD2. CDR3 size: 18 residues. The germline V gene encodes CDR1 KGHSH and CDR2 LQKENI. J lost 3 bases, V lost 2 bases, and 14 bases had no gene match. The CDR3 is CASSPTSFSGRHNYEQYF. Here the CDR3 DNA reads TGTGCCAGCTCACCAACCAGCTTTAGCGGGAGACACAACTACGAGCAGTACTTC.

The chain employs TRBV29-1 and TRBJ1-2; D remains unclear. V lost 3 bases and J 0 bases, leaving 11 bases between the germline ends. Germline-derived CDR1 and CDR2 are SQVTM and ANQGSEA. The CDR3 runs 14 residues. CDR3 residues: CSVDPGVTNYGYTF. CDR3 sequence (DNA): TGCAGCGTTGACCCTGGGGTGACTAACTATGGCTACACCTTC.

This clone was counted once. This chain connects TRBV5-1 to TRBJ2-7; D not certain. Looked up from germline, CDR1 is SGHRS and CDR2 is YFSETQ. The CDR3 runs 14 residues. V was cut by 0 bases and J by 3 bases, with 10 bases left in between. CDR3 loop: CASSLGTVHYEQYF. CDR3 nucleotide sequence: TGCGCCAGCAGCTTGGGGACCGTACACTACGAGCAGTACTTC.